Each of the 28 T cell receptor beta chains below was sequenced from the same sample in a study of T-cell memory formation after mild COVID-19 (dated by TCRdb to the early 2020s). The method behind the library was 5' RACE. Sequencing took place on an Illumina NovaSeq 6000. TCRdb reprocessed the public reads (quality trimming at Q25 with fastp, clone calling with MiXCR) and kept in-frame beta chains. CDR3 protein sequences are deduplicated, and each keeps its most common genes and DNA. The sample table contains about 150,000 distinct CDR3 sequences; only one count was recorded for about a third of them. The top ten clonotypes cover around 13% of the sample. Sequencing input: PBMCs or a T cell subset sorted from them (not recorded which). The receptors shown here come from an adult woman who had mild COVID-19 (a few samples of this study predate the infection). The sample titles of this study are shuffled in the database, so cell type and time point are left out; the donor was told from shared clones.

Here the CDR3 reads CASSLGANQPQHF. The CDR3 DNA reads as TGTGCCAGCAGCTTGGGAGCGAATCAGCCCCAGCATTTT. V and J are TRBV7-3 and TRBJ1-5; D is unresolved. Germline V CDR1 and CDR2: SGHTA, FQGTGA. V lost 3 bases and J lost 4, with 7 bases in between. The CDR3 consists of 13 residues.

The CDR3 protein is CASSPFRDTEAFF. The CDR3 DNA sequence: TGTGCCAGCAGTCCCTTCCGGGACACTGAAGCTTTCTTT. The chain carries TRBV6-5 and TRBJ1-1; D gene unclear. CDR1 is MNHEY, CDR2 SVGAGI, per germline. V was cut by 5 bases and J by 3 bases, with 10 bases left in between. The CDR3 runs 13 residues.

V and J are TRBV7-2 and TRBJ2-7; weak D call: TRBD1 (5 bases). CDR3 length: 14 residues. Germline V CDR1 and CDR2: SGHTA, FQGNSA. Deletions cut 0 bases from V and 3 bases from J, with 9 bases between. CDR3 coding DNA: TGTGCCAGCAGCTTAGCGTGGACAAACTACGAGCAGTACTTC. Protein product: CASSLAWTNYEQYF.

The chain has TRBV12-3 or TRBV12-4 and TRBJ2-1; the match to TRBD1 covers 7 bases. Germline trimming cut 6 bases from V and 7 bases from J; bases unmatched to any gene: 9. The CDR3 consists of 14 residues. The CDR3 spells CASSHGQDGNEQFF. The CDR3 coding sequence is TGTGCCAGCAGCCACGGACAGGACGGGAATGAGCAGTTCTTC.

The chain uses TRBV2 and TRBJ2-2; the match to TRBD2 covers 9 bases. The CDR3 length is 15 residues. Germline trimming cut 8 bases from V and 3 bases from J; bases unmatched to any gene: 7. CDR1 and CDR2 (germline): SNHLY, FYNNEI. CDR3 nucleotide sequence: TGTGCCAGCGGTAGGACTAGCGCTGACACCGGGGAGCTGTTTTTT. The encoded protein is CASGRTSADTGELFF.

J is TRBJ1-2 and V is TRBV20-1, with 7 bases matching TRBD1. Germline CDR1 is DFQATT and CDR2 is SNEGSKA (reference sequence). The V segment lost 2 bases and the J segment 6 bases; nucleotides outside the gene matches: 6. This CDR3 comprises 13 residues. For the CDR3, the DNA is TGCAGTGCTAGATTGGTCAGGGGGGATGGCTACACCTTC. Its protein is CSARLVRGDGYTF.

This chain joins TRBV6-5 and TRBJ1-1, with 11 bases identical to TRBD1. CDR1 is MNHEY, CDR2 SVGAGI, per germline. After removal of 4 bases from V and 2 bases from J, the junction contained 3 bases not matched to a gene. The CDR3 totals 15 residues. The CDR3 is CASSSRTGGNTEAFF. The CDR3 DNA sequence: TGTGCCAGCAGTTCCCGGACAGGGGGCAACACTGAAGCTTTCTTT.

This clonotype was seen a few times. The CDR3 nucleotides are TGTGCCAGCAGCCGCATGGACCCCAAAGAGACCCAGTACTTC. This encodes CASSRMDPKETQYF. V and J are TRBV11-2 and TRBJ2-5; D is undetermined. Trimming removed 5 bases at V and 3 bases at J, with 13 bases between. The CDR3 spans 14 residues. Germline V gives CDR1 SGHAT, CDR2 FQNNGV.

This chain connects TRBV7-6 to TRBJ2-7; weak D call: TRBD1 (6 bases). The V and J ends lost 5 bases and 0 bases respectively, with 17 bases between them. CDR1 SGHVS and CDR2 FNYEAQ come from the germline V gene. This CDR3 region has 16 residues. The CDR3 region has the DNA TGTGCCAGCAGCCGTGCCCTGGGGGCGATCTCCTACGAGCAGTACTTC. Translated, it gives CASSRALGAISYEQYF.

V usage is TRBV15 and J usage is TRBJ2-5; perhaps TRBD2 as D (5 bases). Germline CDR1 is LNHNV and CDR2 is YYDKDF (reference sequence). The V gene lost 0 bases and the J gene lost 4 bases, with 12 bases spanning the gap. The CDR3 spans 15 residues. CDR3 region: CATSRDLREPETQYF. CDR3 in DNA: TGTGCCACCAGCAGAGATTTGAGGGAACCAGAGACCCAGTACTTC.

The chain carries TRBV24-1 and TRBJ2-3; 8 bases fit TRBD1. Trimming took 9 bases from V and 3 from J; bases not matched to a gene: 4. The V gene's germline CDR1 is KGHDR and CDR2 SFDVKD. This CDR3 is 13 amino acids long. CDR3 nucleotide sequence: TGTGCCACCTCCGGACAGGGAACAGATACGCAGTATTTT. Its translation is CATSGQGTDTQYF.

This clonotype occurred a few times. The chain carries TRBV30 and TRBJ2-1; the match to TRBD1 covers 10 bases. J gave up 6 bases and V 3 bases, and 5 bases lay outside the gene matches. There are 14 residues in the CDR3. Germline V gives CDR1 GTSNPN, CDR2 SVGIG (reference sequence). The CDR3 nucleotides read TGTGCCTGGAGCGCCGGACAGGGGGTCAATGAGCAGTTCTTC. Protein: CAWSAGQGVNEQFF.

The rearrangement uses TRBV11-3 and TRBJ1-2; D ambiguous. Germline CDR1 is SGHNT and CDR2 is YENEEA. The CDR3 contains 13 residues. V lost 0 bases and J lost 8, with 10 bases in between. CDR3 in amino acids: CASSLDREVGYTF. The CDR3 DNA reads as TGTGCCAGCAGCTTAGACCGGGAGGTCGGCTACACCTTC.

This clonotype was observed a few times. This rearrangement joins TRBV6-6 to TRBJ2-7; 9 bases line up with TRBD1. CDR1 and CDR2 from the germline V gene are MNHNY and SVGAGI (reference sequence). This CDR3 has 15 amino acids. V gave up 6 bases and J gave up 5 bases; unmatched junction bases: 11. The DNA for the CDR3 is TGTGCCAGCAGCTCTAACAGGGGGCGGATCGACGAGCAGTACTTC. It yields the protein CASSSNRGRIDEQYF.

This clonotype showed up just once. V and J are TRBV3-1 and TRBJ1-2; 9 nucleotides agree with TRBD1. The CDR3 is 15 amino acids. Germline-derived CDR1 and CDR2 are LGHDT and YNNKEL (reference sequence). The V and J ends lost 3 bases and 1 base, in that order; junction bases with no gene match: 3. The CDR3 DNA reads TGTGCCAGCAGCCACCGGGGACAGGGTAACTATGGCTACACCTTC. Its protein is CASSHRGQGNYGYTF.

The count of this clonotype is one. The CDR3 DNA reads TGTGCCAGCAGCCAGAAAACAGGGGGCTTGTACAATGAGCAGTTCTTC. Translation: CASSQKTGGLYNEQFF. The chain is built from TRBV3-1 and TRBJ2-1; 9 bases are shared with TRBD1. The CDR3 sequence is 16 residues long. Germline V gene lookup returns CDR1 LGHDT and CDR2 YNNKEL (reference sequence). J gave up 4 bases and V 3 bases, and 7 bases lay outside the gene matches.

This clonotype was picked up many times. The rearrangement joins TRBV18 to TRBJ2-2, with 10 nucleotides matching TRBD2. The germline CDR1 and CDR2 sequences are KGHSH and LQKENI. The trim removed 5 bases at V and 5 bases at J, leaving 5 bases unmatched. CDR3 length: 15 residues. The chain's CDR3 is CASSARTSGTGELFF. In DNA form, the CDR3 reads TGTGCCAGCTCAGCCCGGACTAGCGGTACCGGGGAGCTGTTTTTT.

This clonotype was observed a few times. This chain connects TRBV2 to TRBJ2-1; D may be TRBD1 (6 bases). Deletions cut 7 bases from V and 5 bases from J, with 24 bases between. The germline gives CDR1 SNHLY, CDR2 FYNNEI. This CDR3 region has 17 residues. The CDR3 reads CASTDWKGERIDNEQFF. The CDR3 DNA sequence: TGTGCCAGCACGGACTGGAAGGGGGAAAGGATCGACAATGAGCAGTTCTTC.

The CDR3, as DNA: TGCAGTGCTAGAGATCGCACAGGGGGCTGGGAGACCCAGTACTTC. This gives the protein CSARDRTGGWETQYF. This sequence joins TRBV20-1 and TRBJ2-5, with 9 bases fitting TRBD1. Trimming cost V 0 bases and J 5 bases; bases outside gene matches: 7. The CDR3 extends over 15 amino acids. Germline V gene sequence: CDR1 DFQATT, CDR2 SNEGSKA (reference sequence).

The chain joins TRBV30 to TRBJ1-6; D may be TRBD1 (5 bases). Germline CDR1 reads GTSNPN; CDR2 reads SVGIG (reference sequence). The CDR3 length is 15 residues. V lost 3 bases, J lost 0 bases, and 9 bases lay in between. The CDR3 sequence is CAWSRGSSYNSPLHF. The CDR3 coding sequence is TGTGCCTGGAGCCGGGGGAGCTCCTATAATTCACCCCTCCACTTT.

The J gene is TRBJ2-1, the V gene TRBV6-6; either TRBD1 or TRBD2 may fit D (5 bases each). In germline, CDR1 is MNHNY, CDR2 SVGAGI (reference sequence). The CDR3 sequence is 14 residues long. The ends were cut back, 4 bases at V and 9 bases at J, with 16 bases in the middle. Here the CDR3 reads CASSWGRSTGEQFF. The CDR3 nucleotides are TGTGCCAGCAGTTGGGGACGGTCTACAGGTGAGCAGTTCTTC.

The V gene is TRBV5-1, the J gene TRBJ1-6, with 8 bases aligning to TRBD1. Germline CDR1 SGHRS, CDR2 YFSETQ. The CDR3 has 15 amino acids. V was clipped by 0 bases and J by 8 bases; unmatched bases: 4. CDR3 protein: CASSLAGGRYSPLHF. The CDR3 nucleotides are TGCGCCAGCAGCTTGGCAGGGGGCAGGTATTCACCCCTCCACTTT. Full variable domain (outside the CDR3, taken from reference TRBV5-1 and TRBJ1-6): KAGVTQTPRYLIKTRGQQVTLSCSPISGHRSVSWYQQTPGQGLQFLFEYFSETQRNKGNFPGRFSGRQFSNSRSEMNVSTLELGDSALYLCASSLAGGRYSPLHFGNGTRLTVT.

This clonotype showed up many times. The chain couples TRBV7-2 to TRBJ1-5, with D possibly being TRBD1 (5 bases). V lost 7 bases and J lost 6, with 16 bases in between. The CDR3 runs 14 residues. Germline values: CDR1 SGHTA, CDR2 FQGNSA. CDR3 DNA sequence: TGTGCCAGCACCCCCGGGGGGGGAGGTCAGCCCCAGCATTTT. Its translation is CASTPGGGGQPQHF.

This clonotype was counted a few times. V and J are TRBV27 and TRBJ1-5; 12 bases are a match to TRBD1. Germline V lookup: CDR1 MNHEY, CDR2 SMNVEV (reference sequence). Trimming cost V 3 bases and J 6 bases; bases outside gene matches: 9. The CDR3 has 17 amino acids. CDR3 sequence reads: CASSFTGQGAVSQPQHF. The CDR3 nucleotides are TGTGCCAGCAGTTTCACGGGACAGGGGGCTGTCAGTCAGCCCCAGCATTTT.

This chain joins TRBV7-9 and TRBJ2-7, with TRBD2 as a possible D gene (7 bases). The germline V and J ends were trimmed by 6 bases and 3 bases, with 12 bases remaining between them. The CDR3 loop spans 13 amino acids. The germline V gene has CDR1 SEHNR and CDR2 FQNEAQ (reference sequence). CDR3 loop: CASRNREGYEQYF. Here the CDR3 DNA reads TGTGCCAGCAGGAACAGGGAGGGCTACGAGCAGTACTTC.

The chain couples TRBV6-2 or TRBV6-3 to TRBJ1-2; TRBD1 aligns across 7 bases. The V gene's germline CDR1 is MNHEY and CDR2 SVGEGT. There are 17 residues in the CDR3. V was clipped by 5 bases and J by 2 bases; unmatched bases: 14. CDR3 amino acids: CASSNRFFGQENYGYTF. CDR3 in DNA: TGTGCCAGCAGTAACCGATTTTTCGGACAGGAAAACTATGGCTACACCTTC.

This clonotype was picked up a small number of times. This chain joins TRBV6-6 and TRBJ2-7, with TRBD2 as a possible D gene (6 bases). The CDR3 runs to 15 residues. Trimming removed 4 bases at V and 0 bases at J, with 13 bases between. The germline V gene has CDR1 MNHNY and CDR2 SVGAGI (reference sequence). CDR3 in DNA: TGTGCCAGCAGTTCTCCGCGGGGCAGCTCCTACGAGCAGTACTTC. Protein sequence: CASSSPRGSSYEQYF.

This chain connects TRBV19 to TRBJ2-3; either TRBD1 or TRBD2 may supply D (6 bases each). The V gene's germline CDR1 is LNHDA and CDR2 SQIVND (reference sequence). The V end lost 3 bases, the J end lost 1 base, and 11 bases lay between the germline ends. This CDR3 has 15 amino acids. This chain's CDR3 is CASSMGRGRTDTQYF. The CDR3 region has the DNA TGTGCCAGTAGTATGGGCCGGGGGCGCACAGATACGCAGTATTTT.